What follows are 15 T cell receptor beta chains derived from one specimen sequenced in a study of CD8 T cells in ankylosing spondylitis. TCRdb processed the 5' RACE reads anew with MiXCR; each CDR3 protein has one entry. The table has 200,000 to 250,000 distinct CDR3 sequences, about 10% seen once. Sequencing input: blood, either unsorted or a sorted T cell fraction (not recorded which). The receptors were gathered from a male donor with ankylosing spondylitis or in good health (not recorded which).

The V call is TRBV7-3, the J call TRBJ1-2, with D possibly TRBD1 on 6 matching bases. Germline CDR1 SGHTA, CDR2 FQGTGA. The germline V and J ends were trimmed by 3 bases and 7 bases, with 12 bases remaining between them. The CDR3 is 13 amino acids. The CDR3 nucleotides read TGTGCCAGCAGCTTCGGGGGGCAAAGTGGCTACACCTTC. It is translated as CASSFGGQSGYTF.

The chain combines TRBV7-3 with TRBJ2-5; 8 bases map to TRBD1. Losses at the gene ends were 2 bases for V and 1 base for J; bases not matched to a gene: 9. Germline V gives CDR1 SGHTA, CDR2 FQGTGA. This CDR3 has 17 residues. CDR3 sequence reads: CASSLGPLGQGQETQYF. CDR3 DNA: TGTGCCAGCAGCTTAGGCCCCCTTGGACAGGGCCAAGAGACCCAGTACTTC.

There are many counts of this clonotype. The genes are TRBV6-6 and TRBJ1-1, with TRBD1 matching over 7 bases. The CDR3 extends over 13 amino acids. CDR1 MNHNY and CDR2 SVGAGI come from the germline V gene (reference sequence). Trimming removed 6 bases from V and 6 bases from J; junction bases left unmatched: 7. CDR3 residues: CASRPRQGPEAFF. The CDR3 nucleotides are TGTGCCAGCAGACCCCGACAGGGCCCTGAAGCTTTCTTT.

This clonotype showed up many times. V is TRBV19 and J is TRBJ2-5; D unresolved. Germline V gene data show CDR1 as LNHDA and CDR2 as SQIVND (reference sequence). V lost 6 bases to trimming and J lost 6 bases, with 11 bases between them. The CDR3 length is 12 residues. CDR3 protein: CASSTLGQTQYF. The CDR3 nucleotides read TGTGCCAGTAGCACCCTCGGACAGACCCAGTACTTC.

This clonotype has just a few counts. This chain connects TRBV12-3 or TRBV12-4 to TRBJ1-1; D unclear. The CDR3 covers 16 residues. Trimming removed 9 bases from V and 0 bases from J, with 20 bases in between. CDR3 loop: CASQRYSMNLNTEAFF. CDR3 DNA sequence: TGTGCCAGTCAAAGGTACAGTATGAATTTGAACACTGAAGCTTTCTTT.

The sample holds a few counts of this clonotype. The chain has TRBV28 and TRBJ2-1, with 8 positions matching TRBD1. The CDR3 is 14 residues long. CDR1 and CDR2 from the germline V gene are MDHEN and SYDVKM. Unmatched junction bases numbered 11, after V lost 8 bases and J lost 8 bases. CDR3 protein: CASHQGALRDEQFF. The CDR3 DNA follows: TGTGCCAGCCATCAGGGGGCTCTGAGGGATGAGCAGTTCTTC. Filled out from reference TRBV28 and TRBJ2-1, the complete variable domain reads DVKVTQSSRYLVKRTGEKVFLECVQDMDHENMFWYRQDPGLGLRLIYFSYDVKMKEKGDIPEGYSVSREKKERFSLILESASTNQTSMYLCASHQGALRDEQFFGPGTRLTVL.

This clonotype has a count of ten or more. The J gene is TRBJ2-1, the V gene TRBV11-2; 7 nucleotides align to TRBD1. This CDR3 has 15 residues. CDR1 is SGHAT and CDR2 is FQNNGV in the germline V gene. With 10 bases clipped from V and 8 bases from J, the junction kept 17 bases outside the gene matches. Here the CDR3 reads CATTREGARYDEQFF. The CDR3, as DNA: TGTGCCACCACGAGAGAGGGGGCTCGGTACGATGAGCAGTTCTTC.

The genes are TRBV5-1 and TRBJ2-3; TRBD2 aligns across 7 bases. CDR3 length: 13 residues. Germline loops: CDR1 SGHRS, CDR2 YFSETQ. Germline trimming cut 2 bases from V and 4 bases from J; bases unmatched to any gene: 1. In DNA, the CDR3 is TGCGCCAGCAGCTTTGGACTAGCAGATACGCAGTATTTT. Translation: CASSFGLADTQYF. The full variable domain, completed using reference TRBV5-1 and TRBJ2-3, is KAGVTQTPRYLIKTRGQQVTLSCSPISGHRSVSWYQQTPGQGLQFLFEYFSETQRNKGNFPGRFSGRQFSNSRSEMNVSTLELGDSALYLCASSFGLADTQYFGPGTRLTVL.

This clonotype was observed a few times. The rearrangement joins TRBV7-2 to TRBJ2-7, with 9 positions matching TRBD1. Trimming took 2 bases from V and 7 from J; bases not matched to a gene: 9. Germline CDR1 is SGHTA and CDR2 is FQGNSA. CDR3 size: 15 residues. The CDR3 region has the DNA TGTGCCAGCAGCTTAACAGGGGGCTCCTCGGGGGAGCAGTACTTC. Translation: CASSLTGGSSGEQYF.

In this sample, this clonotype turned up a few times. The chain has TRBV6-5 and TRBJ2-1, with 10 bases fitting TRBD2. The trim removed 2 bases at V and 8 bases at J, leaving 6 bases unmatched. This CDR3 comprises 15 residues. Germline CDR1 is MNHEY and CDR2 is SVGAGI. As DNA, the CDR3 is TGTGCCAGCAGTTACGGTAGCGGGGGGCCCTATGAGCAGTTCTTC. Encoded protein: CASSYGSGGPYEQFF.

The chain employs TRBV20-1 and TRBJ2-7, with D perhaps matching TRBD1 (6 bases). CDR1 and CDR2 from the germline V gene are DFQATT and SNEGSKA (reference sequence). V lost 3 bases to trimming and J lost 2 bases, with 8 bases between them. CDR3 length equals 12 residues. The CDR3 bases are TGCAGTGCTAGCCGACAGGCCTACGAGCAGTACTTC. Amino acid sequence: CSASRQAYEQYF.

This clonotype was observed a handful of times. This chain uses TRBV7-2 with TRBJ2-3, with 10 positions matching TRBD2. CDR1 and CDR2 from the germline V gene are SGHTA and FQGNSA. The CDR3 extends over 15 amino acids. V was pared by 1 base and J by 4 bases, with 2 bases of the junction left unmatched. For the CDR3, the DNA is TGTGCCAGCAGCTTAGAGGGACTAGCGTCAGATACGCAGTATTTT. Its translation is CASSLEGLASDTQYF. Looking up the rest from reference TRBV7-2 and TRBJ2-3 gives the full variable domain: GAGVSQSPSNKVTEKGKDVELRCDPISGHTALYWYRQSLGQGLEFLIYFQGNSAPDKSGLPSDRFSAERTGGSVSTLTIQRTQQEDSAVYLCASSLEGLASDTQYFGPGTRLTVL.

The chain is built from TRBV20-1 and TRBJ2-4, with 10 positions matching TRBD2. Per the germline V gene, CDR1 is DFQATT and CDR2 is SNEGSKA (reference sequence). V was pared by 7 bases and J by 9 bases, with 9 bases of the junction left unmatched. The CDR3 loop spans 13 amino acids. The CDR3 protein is CSVTGLAVGIQYF. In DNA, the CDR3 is TGCAGTGTTACCGGACTAGCGGTGGGCATTCAGTACTTC.

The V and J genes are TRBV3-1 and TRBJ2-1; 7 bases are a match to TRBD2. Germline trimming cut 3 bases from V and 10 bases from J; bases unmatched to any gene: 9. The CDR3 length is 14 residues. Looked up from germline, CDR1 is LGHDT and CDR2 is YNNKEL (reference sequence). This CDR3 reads CASSHSSGCNEQFF. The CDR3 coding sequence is TGTGCCAGCAGCCACTCTAGCGGTTGCAACGAGCAGTTCTTC.

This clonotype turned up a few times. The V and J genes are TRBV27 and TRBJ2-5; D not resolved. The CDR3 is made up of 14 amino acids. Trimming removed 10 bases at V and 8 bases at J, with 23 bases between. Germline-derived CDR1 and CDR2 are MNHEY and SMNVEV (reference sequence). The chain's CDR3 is CATQFEYAAGTQYF. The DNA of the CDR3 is TGTGCCACCCAGTTTGAGTACGCTGCTGGAACCCAGTACTTC.